The entry below gives a single T cell receptor (beta chain) sequence along with its context. Its antigen is unidentified. This CDR3 is built from 13 residues. Germline assignment: CDR1 SQVTM and CDR2 ANQGSEA. The data belong to a study of CXCR3-negative and CXCR3-positive naive CD8 T cells. For the study at large: TRB reads totalled about 130 million, about 1.5 +/- 0.3 million per library.

All TRB cDNA libraries came from 5' RACE performed with UMI labels. TCRdb re-called the 5' RACE reads and gives one entry per CDR3 protein, without DNA. This sample's table has about 130,000 distinct CDR3 sequences. Overall study results and limits: Compared with CXCR3-negative naive cells, CXCR3-positive naive cells showed more hydrophobic TRB CDR3s. For memory CD8+ cells diversity was much lower, but both naive subsets had comparably high diversity. Naive CXCR3-positive and CXCR3-negative cells shared TRBV-TRBJ usage; memory cells diverged.

The J gene is TRBJ1-5, the V gene TRBV29-1; TCRdb calls TRBD1, which cannot be checked without DNA. The receptor comes from a human donor in good health. Some clones in this sample may be carry-over from other donors' samples. The sample comprised naive CXCR3+ CD8+ T cells from blood. This sample's subset: CD45RO-CCR7+CD27+CD95- naive CD8+ T cells expressing CXCR3 (TNR3+). The CDR3 spells CSAWTGGNQPQHF.